One and the same sample provided the 24 T cell receptor beta chains below, sequenced in a study of T cell repertoires in cytomegalovirus infection. The antigens these receptors bind are not known. TCRdb reprocessed the reads with MiXCR, giving one entry per CDR3 protein. The table lists some 590,000 distinct CDR3 sequences, under 45% of them singletons, with 40% to 60% in the top ten. The sequenced sample was cultured PBMCs, obtained from culture after CMV antigen stimulation. Receptor source: a human donor in good health (CMV status not recorded). Some clones in this sample may be carry-over from other donors' samples.

The chain couples TRBV19 to TRBJ2-1; 8 nucleotides line up with TRBD2. There are 14 residues in the CDR3. V was clipped by 3 bases and J by 7 bases; unmatched bases: 5. The germline V gene has CDR1 LNHDA and CDR2 SQIVND (reference sequence). CDR3 coding DNA: TGTGCCAGTAGTATTATGGCGGGAGGTAATGAGCAGTTCTTC. This gives the protein CASSIMAGGNEQFF.

The CDR3 nucleotides are TGTGCCAGCAGCTTAGGCCCGGCGGAGGGCTCCTACGAGCAGTACTTC. The encoded protein is CASSLGPAEGSYEQYF. The chain links TRBV11-2 to TRBJ2-7; the D gene is possibly TRBD2 (6 bases). Germline V gene sequence: CDR1 SGHAT, CDR2 FQNNGV. The ends were cut back, 1 base at V and 0 bases at J, with 13 bases in the middle. CDR3 length equals 16 residues.

The chain recombines TRBV27 with TRBJ1-1; D gene ambiguous. Per germline, CDR1 MNHEY and CDR2 SMNVEV (reference sequence). This CDR3 is 11 amino acids long. The V and J ends lost 7 bases and 7 bases respectively, with 10 bases between them. The CDR3 protein is CASNDGNEAFF. In DNA, the CDR3 is TGTGCCAGCAATGATGGGAATGAAGCTTTCTTT.

This clonotype was seen a few times. The chain employs TRBV6-5 and TRBJ1-1, with 9 bases aligning to TRBD1. This CDR3 contains 16 residues. CDR1 and CDR2 (germline): MNHEY, SVGAGI. V lost 0 bases, J lost 5 bases, and 7 bases stayed unmatched. CDR3 nucleotides: TGTGCCAGCAGTTACTCGAGTCCCGGGACAGGGACTGAAGCTTTCTTT. Its protein is CASSYSSPGTGTEAFF.

This clonotype was observed a few times. J is TRBJ2-7 and V is TRBV7-2; 8 bases are a match to TRBD1. V shed 0 bases, J shed 3 bases, and the junction held 4 bases outside the gene matches. The CDR3 is 15 amino acids. The germline V gene has CDR1 SGHTA and CDR2 FQGNSA. The CDR3 DNA follows: TGTGCCAGCAGCTTAGCACCAGGGGGCTACTACGAGCAGTACTTC. Its translation: CASSLAPGGYYEQYF.

This sequence joins TRBV7-2 and TRBJ1-1; D perhaps matches TRBD1 (6 bases). Germline V gives CDR1 SGHTA, CDR2 FQGNSA. The CDR3 runs to 14 residues. V gave up 6 bases and J gave up 11 bases, with 22 bases separating them. CDR3 sequence (DNA): TGTGCCAGCAGTCGGGACACCGGCAGAGAAGAGGCTTTCTTT. As protein: CASSRDTGREEAFF.

Comments on this clonotype: This may arise from a read error, as a much more abundant clone is one base away. The V and J genes are TRBV7-2 and TRBJ2-2, with D possibly TRBD2 on 5 matching bases. The V end lost 5 bases, the J end lost 6 bases, and 13 bases lay between the germline ends. Germline assignment: CDR1 SGHTA and CDR2 FQGNSA. The CDR3 is 14 residues long. CDR3 sequence: CASSPRAGAGELFF. The CDR3 bases are TGTGCCAGCAGCCCACGGGCGGGCGCCGGGGAGCTGTTTTTT.

Details on this clonotype: A much larger clone is a single base away; this may be a read error. The genes are TRBV7-6 and TRBJ1-2; maybe TRBD1 (6 bases). There are 16 residues in the CDR3. Per the germline V gene, CDR1 is SGHVS and CDR2 is FNYEAQ. The CDR3 spells CTSSRTVGPTNYGYTF. The CDR3 bases are TGTACCAGCAGCCGGACAGTGGGGCCAACTAACTATGGCTACACCTTC.

This clonotype was seen repeatedly, ten times or more. The CDR3 spells CASSLALTVGREKLFF. CDR3 DNA sequence: TGTGCCAGCAGCTTAGCGCTGACGGTAGGACGTGAAAAACTGTTTTTT. The gene calls are TRBV7-2 and TRBJ1-4; D gene unclear. V gave up 0 bases and J gave up 7 bases, with 15 bases separating them. The CDR3 sequence is 16 residues long. CDR1 and CDR2 (germline): SGHTA, FQGNSA.

The table lists this clonotype with a few counts. This rearrangement joins TRBV7-9 to TRBJ2-7; TRBD2 might be the D (5 bases). CDR3 length: 16 amino acids. CDR1 is SEHNR, CDR2 FQNEAQ, per germline (reference sequence). V was shortened by 5 bases and J by 0 bases, with 17 bases between the two germline ends. CDR3: CASSSGWDRNSYEQYF. The CDR3 DNA follows: TGTGCCAGCAGCAGCGGTTGGGATCGAAACTCCTACGAGCAGTACTTC.

This clonotype was detected many times. The rearrangement links TRBV12-3 or TRBV12-4 to TRBJ2-3; 9 nucleotides line up with TRBD2. With V trimmed by 3 bases and J by 5 bases, 9 bases remained unmatched. There are 16 residues in the CDR3. For the CDR3, the DNA is TGTGCCAGCAGTTTCAGGCGGGGGGGCCTCGGAGATACGCAGTATTTT. This codes for CASSFRRGGLGDTQYF.

J is TRBJ2-1 and V is TRBV19, with D perhaps matching TRBD1 (6 bases). Trimming cost V 3 bases and J 15 bases, with 21 bases left between them. Germline V lookup: CDR1 LNHDA, CDR2 SQIVND (reference sequence). This CDR3 has 14 residues. The CDR3 sequence is CASSMGQGRDGSFF. CDR3 sequence (DNA): TGTGCCAGTAGTATGGGGCAGGGGAGAGATGGTTCGTTCTTC.

The J gene is TRBJ2-4, the V gene TRBV19, with a tentative D call TRBD1 (5 bases). Per germline, CDR1 LNHDA and CDR2 SQIVND (reference sequence). CDR3 length equals 15 residues. The V gene lost 3 bases and the J gene lost 0 bases, with 9 bases spanning the gap. The CDR3 DNA follows: TGTGCCAGTAGTATGACAGTCCTAGCCAAAAACATTCAGTACTTC. Amino acid sequence: CASSMTVLAKNIQYF. The whole variable domain, remainder taken from reference TRBV19 and TRBJ2-4, is DGGITQSPKYLFRKEGQNVTLSCEQNLNHDAMYWYRQDPGQGLRLIYYSQIVNDFQKGDIAEGYSVSREKKESFPLTVTSAQKNPTAFYLCASSMTVLAKNIQYFGAGTRLSVL.

The V and J genes are TRBV5-4 and TRBJ1-2; no clear D. Trimming removed 3 bases at V and 8 bases at J, with 17 bases between. Germline CDR1 and CDR2: SGHNT and YYREEE (reference sequence). The CDR3 has 14 amino acids. The CDR3 nucleotides read TGTGCCAGCAGCTCCGGATGGGGTCTGGTAGGCTACACCTTC. This translates into CASSSGWGLVGYTF.

This chain uses TRBV7-2 with TRBJ2-1, with TRBD2 identical over 7 bases. CDR1 is SGHTA and CDR2 is FQGNSA in the germline V gene. This CDR3 contains 13 residues. V lost 5 bases and J lost 8; bases outside the gene matches: 6. CDR3 amino acids: CASSGEGLDEQFF. Here the CDR3 DNA reads TGTGCCAGCAGCGGGGAGGGGCTCGATGAGCAGTTCTTC.

The V call is TRBV7-9, the J call TRBJ1-1; D gene ambiguous. The germline V gene encodes CDR1 SEHNR and CDR2 FQNEAQ (reference sequence). The length of the CDR3 is 16 residues. V lost 1 base and J 0 bases, leaving 12 bases between the germline ends. The CDR3 here is CASSLDGNRVNTEAFF. CDR3 nucleotide sequence: TGTGCCAGCAGCTTAGACGGAAATAGGGTGAACACTGAAGCTTTCTTT.

In its sample, this clonotype was seen once. Sequence at one end of the junction differs from germline and may be a read error. The genes are TRBV5-1 and TRBJ2-1, with 9 bases identical to TRBD2. CDR1 is SGHRS and CDR2 is YFSETQ in the germline V gene. CDR3 size: 17 residues. In nucleotides, the CDR3 is TGCGCCAGCAGTTTGGCGGGGGGGGCCGTGCCCTACAATGAGCAGTTCTTC. Residues: CASSLAGGAVPYNEQFF.

This clonotype was detected a few times. The chain recombines TRBV7-2 with TRBJ1-3; D uncertain. Germline CDR1 is SGHTA and CDR2 is FQGNSA. Trimming left V 2 bases short and J 1 base short, with 9 bases between. The CDR3 length is 15 residues. CDR3 sequence (DNA): TGTGCCAGCAGCTTATTTGGAGGATCTGGAAACACCATATATTTT. Its translation is CASSLFGGSGNTIYF. Looking up the rest from reference TRBV7-2 and TRBJ1-3 gives the full variable domain: GAGVSQSPSNKVTEKGKDVELRCDPISGHTALYWYRQSLGQGLEFLIYFQGNSAPDKSGLPSDRFSAERTGGSVSTLTIQRTQQEDSAVYLCASSLFGGSGNTIYFGEGSWLTVV.

The rearrangement uses TRBV15 and TRBJ2-2; no definite D call. V gave up 0 bases and J gave up 6 bases, with 17 bases separating them. The V gene's germline CDR1 is LNHNV and CDR2 YYDKDF (reference sequence). This CDR3 region has 17 residues. The CDR3 loop reads CATSRDPLLTAAGELFF. CDR3 bases: TGTGCCACCAGCAGAGATCCCTTGTTGACGGCGGCCGGGGAGCTGTTTTTT.

The rearrangement uses TRBV2 and TRBJ2-1, with D perhaps matching TRBD2 (6 bases). The V end lost 11 bases, the J end lost 10 bases, and 12 bases lay between the germline ends. CDR1 SNHLY and CDR2 FYNNEI come from the germline V gene. CDR3 size: 10 residues. The DNA of the CDR3 is TGTGCCGTCCGTCGGGGGGAGCAGTTCTTC. It yields the protein CAVRRGEQFF.

The chain has TRBV10-3 and TRBJ2-7; D may match TRBD1 or TRBD2 (5 bases each). The CDR3 loop spans 13 amino acids. The V end was cut by 11 bases, the J end by 0 bases, with 14 bases between. Germline values: CDR1 ENHRY, CDR2 SYGVKD. DNA of the CDR3: TGTGCCGCCGGGACGGCCAGCTCCTACGAGCAGTACTTC. It yields the protein CAAGTASSYEQYF.

The chain combines TRBV6-6 with TRBJ1-2; D not certain. V was cut by 10 bases and J by 8 bases, with 17 bases left in between. CDR3 length equals 12 residues. Germline CDR1 reads MNHNY; CDR2 reads SVGAGI (reference sequence). The CDR3 region is CATRLEGWGYTF. The CDR3 DNA is TGTGCCACCAGACTTGAGGGTTGGGGCTACACCTTC.

This chain connects TRBV7-9 to TRBJ2-1; 9 bases agree with TRBD2. Germline-derived CDR1 and CDR2 are SEHNR and FQNEAQ (reference sequence). The ends lost 5 bases at V and 9 bases at J; junction bases unmatched: 8. CDR3 length equals 14 residues. The CDR3, as DNA: TGTGCCAGCAGCGCCGGGACTAGCTGGGTTGAGCAGTTCTTC. Amino acid sequence: CASSAGTSWVEQFF.

The CDR3 DNA reads as TGCAGTGCTAGAGATTATGCGGGGAACATTCAGTACTTC. Translation: CSARDYAGNIQYF. This chain joins TRBV20-1 and TRBJ2-4, with D possibly being TRBD2 (6 bases). The CDR3 covers 13 residues. Trimming took 0 bases from V and 7 from J, leaving 10 bases between them. Germline lookup yields CDR1 DFQATT and CDR2 SNEGSKA (reference sequence).